This T cell receptor beta chain was captured in a study of blood T cell repertoires in COVID-19. The CDR3 is made up of 17 amino acids. V was shortened by 0 bases and J by 3 bases, with 17 bases between the two germline ends. Germline CDR1 ENHRY, CDR2 SYGVKD. Some clones are missing from TCRdb's copy, which holds only in-frame ones; the method was immunoSEQ multiplex PCR. The sample lists under 130,000 clones, more than 85% occurring once. This clonotype was sampled from a human donor in a cohort sampled during active COVID-19. The chain employs TRBV10-3 and TRBJ1-1, with D tentatively TRBD1 (6 bases). The source material was peripheral blood. The CDR3 sequence: CAISESAGGGWDTEAFF. The CDR3 nucleotides read TGTGCCATCAGTGAGTCGGCGGGGGGCGGATGGGACACTGAAGCTTTCTTT.